This TCR beta chain derives from a study of blood T cells in healthy people across ages. For the second PCR, which ran for 7 to 11 cycles, a sample-barcoded 5' primer and a J-beta primer mix were used. TCRdb passed the 5' RACE reads through MiXCR, listing each CDR3 protein once. The sample yields some 1.4 million distinct CDR3 sequences, around 39% seen once. The length of the CDR3 is 12 residues. Germline loops: CDR1 SGHTA, CDR2 FQGNSA. V dropped 7 bases and J dropped 3 bases, with 10 bases sitting between them. Extracted total RNA amounted to at least 5.5 micrograms for each sample. The sequenced sample was blood. The genes are TRBV7-2 and TRBJ2-7; D may be TRBD1 or TRBD2 (6 bases each). This TCR was recovered from a woman between 18 and 29 years old in good health. CDR3 in amino acids: CASTGEDYEQYF. Here the CDR3 DNA reads TGTGCCAGCACAGGGGAGGACTACGAGCAGTACTTC.